This TCR beta chain is from a study of early T cells in non-severe SARS-CoV-2 infection. For the study at large: Sequencing targeted bulk RNA from unsorted whole blood, leaving chains unpaired.

Unique molecular identifiers were added to individual cDNA molecules. From the 5' RACE reads, TCRdb called clonotypes with MiXCR, one entry per CDR3 protein. The table lists approximately 64,000 distinct CDR3 sequences, roughly 18% of them singletons, with roughly 9% in the top ten. Study conclusions and caveats: Anti-spike CD8 specificities were favored by VDJdb matching, whose results missed private and CD4 specificities.

J was trimmed by 4 bases and V by 1 base; bases with no gene match: 9. The CDR3 totals 17 residues. Germline V lookup: CDR1 LGHNA, CDR2 YNFKEQ. Points on this clonotype: The antigen is unknown.

The source was whole blood, collected at baseline. The chain is built from TRBV4-2 and TRBJ2-3, with TRBD2 matching over 9 bases. The receptor was isolated from an adult who was a healthcare worker with PCR-confirmed SARS-CoV-2 infection or an uninfected control (not recorded which). The CDR3 nucleotides read TGTGCCAGCAGCCAAGGGGCAAGCGGGGGGACGTCAGATACGCAGTATTTT. It encodes CASSQGASGGTSDTQYF.